Listed here are 23 T cell receptor beta chains from one sample, sequenced in a study of tumor-infiltrating lymphocytes in localized non-small cell lung cancer. Data came from immunoSEQ multiplex PCR; TCRdb stores just in-frame clones and leaves some out. The sample includes approximately 8,000 clones, around three quarters of them seen just once. Source material: uninvolved lung tissue not adjacent to the tumor. These receptors came from a human donor with non-small cell lung cancer.

The chain joins TRBV6-1 to TRBJ1-2; maybe TRBD1 (6 bases). CDR3 length: 17 residues. Germline CDR1 MNHNS, CDR2 SASEGT. Trimming pared 4 bases from V and 0 bases from J, leaving 18 bases between. The CDR3 nucleotides are TGTGCCAGCAGTGGGCCCCCAGGGACACAGCCTAACTATGGCTACACCTTC. Translating it yields CASSGPPGTQPNYGYTF.

This clone was counted a single time. This chain links TRBV28 with TRBJ2-5, with a tentative D call TRBD2 (5 bases). V gave up 5 bases and J gave up 1 base, with 11 bases separating them. The CDR3 is made up of 14 amino acids. Germline CDR1 MDHEN, CDR2 SYDVKM. The CDR3 DNA reads as TGTGCCAGCAGTCCCGGACTGATCCAAGAGACCCAGTACTTC. Translated: CASSPGLIQETQYF.

The chain links TRBV9 to TRBJ2-1; D might be TRBD1 (6 bases). V was shortened by 3 bases and J by 0 bases, with 16 bases between the two germline ends. CDR1 and CDR2 from the germline V gene are SGDLS and YYNGEE. The CDR3 length is 17 residues. The CDR3 nucleotides read TGTGCCAGCAGCGACCAGACAGGCCTGGGCTCCTACAATGAGCAGTTCTTC. This gives the protein CASSDQTGLGSYNEQFF. Drawing the rest from reference TRBV9 and TRBJ2-1, the complete variable domain is DSGVTQTPKHLITATGQRVTLRCSPRSGDLSVYWYQQSLDQGLQFLIQYYNGEERAKGNILERFSAQQFPDLHSELNLSSLELGDSALYFCASSDQTGLGSYNEQFFGPGTRLTVL.

The chain employs TRBV28 and TRBJ1-3; D possibly corresponds to TRBD1 (5 bases). Germline V lookup: CDR1 MDHEN, CDR2 SYDVKM. V shed 1 base and J shed 4 bases, with 11 bases lying between them. The CDR3 extends over 15 amino acids. CDR3 region: CASSLSRGRGNTIYF. The CDR3 region has the DNA TGTGCCAGCAGTTTATCAAGGGGTAGGGGAAACACCATATATTTT.

V is TRBV5-8 and J is TRBJ1-5; D remains ambiguous. Germline assignment: CDR1 SGHTS and CDR2 YDEGEE. The V end was cut by 0 bases, the J end by 6 bases, with 10 bases between. This CDR3 is built from 14 residues. As DNA, the CDR3 is TGTGCCAGCAGCTTGGTAGCGGGGAGTCAGCCCCAGCATTTT. It specifies CASSLVAGSQPQHF.

The chain carries TRBV5-1 and TRBJ1-1, with no clear D. V was trimmed by 1 base and J by 1 base, leaving 5 bases between them. CDR1 is SGHRS and CDR2 is YFSETQ in the germline V gene. This CDR3 spans 13 amino acids. For the CDR3, the DNA is TGCGCCAGCAGCTTGAACCAGAACACTGAAGCTTTCTTT. Amino acid sequence: CASSLNQNTEAFF. Variable domain in full (rest from reference TRBV5-1 and TRBJ1-1): KAGVTQTPRYLIKTRGQQVTLSCSPISGHRSVSWYQQTPGQGLQFLFEYFSETQRNKGNFPGRFSGRQFSNSRSEMNVSTLELGDSALYLCASSLNQNTEAFFGQGTRLTVV.

This clone was picked up one time. The chain carries TRBV5-1 and TRBJ2-5; 8 bases align to TRBD1. Germline CDR1 SGHRS, CDR2 YFSETQ. J gave up 3 bases and V 4 bases, and 8 bases lay outside the gene matches. The CDR3 loop spans 15 amino acids. CDR3: CASSPSGTGKETQYF. In DNA, the CDR3 is TGCGCCAGCAGCCCATCGGGGACAGGAAAAGAGACCCAGTACTTC.

The gene calls are TRBV28 and TRBJ1-1; D perhaps matches TRBD1 (5 bases). V lost 2 bases and J 5 bases, leaving 12 bases between the germline ends. Looked up from germline, CDR1 is MDHEN and CDR2 is SYDVKM. The CDR3 has 14 residues. The CDR3 nucleotides are TGTGCCAGCAGTTTAGGGGGGTCAGGAACTGAAGCTTTCTTT. Its translation is CASSLGGSGTEAFF.

The CDR3 nucleotides read TGTGCCAGCAGTCAGGGCACCGGGGAGCTGTTTTTT. This gives the protein CASSQGTGELFF. The chain carries TRBV2 and TRBJ2-2; D is perhaps TRBD1 (5 bases). The CDR3 extends over 12 amino acids. Trimming took 5 bases from V and 4 from J, leaving 5 bases between them. Germline V gives CDR1 SNHLY, CDR2 FYNNEI.

In nucleotides, the CDR3 is TGCGCCAGCAGCTTCTCGGGTGCCTACGAGCAGTACTTC. As protein: CASSFSGAYEQYF. The rearrangement joins TRBV5-1 to TRBJ2-7; D ambiguous. With 2 bases removed from V and 2 bases from J, the gap between germline ends came to 8 bases. The germline V gene encodes CDR1 SGHRS and CDR2 YFSETQ. The CDR3 runs 13 residues. Based on the CDR3 plus reference TRBV5-1 and TRBJ2-7, the full variable domain is KAGVTQTPRYLIKTRGQQVTLSCSPISGHRSVSWYQQTPGQGLQFLFEYFSETQRNKGNFPGRFSGRQFSNSRSEMNVSTLELGDSALYLCASSFSGAYEQYFGPGTRLTVT.

This clone came up a few times. The chain employs TRBV7-2 and TRBJ2-2; 9 positions match TRBD2. The length of the CDR3 is 17 residues. The V gene end was trimmed by 5 bases and the J gene end by 7 bases; junction bases not matched to a gene: 14. Germline V gene data show CDR1 as SGHTA and CDR2 as FQGNSA. CDR3 DNA sequence: TGTGCCAGCAGCGCGACCCTCGGGCGGGAGGGCGGCGGGGAGCTGTTTTTT. This codes for CASSATLGREGGGELFF.

This clone appeared a few times. This chain uses TRBV9 with TRBJ1-1; D gene ambiguous. The V end was cut by 0 bases, the J end by 2 bases, with 8 bases between. This CDR3 has 14 residues. CDR1 is SGDLS and CDR2 is YYNGEE in the germline V gene. CDR3 bases: TGTGCCAGCAGCGTAGGGGGATATAACACTGAAGCTTTCTTT. It codes for CASSVGGYNTEAFF.

The chain links TRBV7-9 to TRBJ1-5; D remains ambiguous. Germline values: CDR1 SEHNR, CDR2 FQNEAQ (reference sequence). The CDR3 spans 14 residues. With 1 base removed from V and 7 bases from J, the gap between germline ends came to 11 bases. As DNA, the CDR3 is TGTGCCAGCAGCTTAGAAGGGTTCGGCCAGCCCCAGCATTTT. Translated: CASSLEGFGQPQHF.

J is TRBJ2-1 and V is TRBV6-1, with D tentatively TRBD1 or TRBD2 (6 bases each). Trimming removed 7 bases from V and 13 bases from J, with 14 bases in between. This CDR3 is 11 amino acids long. The germline V gene has CDR1 MNHNS and CDR2 SASEGT. The CDR3 sequence: CASIFEGGQFF. The CDR3 DNA reads TGTGCCAGCATCTTCGAGGGGGGACAGTTCTTC.

The chain carries TRBV7-2 and TRBJ2-5; TRBD1 or TRBD2 may be the D gene (5 bases each). This CDR3 is built from 15 residues. The germline V and J ends were trimmed by 4 bases and 5 bases, with 17 bases remaining between them. Germline V gives CDR1 SGHTA, CDR2 FQGNSA. The CDR3 sequence: CASSSTGTWGETQYF. CDR3 in DNA: TGTGCCAGCAGCTCGACCGGGACCTGGGGTGAGACCCAGTACTTC.

This rearrangement joins TRBV2 to TRBJ2-7; TRBD2 might be the D (5 bases). The CDR3 loop spans 13 amino acids. Trimming took off 4 bases at V and 1 base at J, with 8 bases between the two ends. In germline, CDR1 is SNHLY, CDR2 FYNNEI. CDR3 residues: CASSGGPSYEQYF. The CDR3 DNA follows: TGTGCCAGCAGTGGAGGGCCTTCCTACGAGCAGTACTTC. The full variable domain, completed using reference TRBV2 and TRBJ2-7, is EPEVTQTPSHQVTQMGQEVILRCVPISNHLYFYWYRQILGQKVEFLVSFYNNEISEKSEIFDDQFSVERPDGSNFTLKIRSTKLEDSAMYFCASSGGPSYEQYFGPGTRLTVT.

This clone has a handful of counts. This rearrangement joins TRBV30 to TRBJ1-1; D not resolved. Germline V gene lookup returns CDR1 GTSNPN and CDR2 SVGIG (reference sequence). The CDR3 consists of 13 residues. Trimming removed 4 bases from V and 1 base from J, with 10 bases in between. The CDR3 protein is CAWTLLRNTEAFF. The CDR3 DNA sequence: TGTGCCTGGACCTTATTGAGGAACACTGAAGCTTTCTTT. The variable domain in full, with the rest retrieved from reference TRBV30 and TRBJ1-1, is SQTIHQWPATLVQPVGSPLSLECTVEGTSNPNLYWYRQAAGRGLQLLFYSVGIGQISSEVPQNLSASRPQDRQFILSSKKLLLSDSGFYLCAWTLLRNTEAFFGQGTRLTVV.

The genes are TRBV7-6 and TRBJ2-1; D is possibly TRBD2 (5 bases). Germline loops: CDR1 SGHVS, CDR2 FNYEAQ. The length of the CDR3 is 13 residues. V shed 5 bases and J shed 2 bases, with 7 bases lying between them. CDR3 loop: CASSGRTYNEQFF. The CDR3 nucleotides read TGTGCCAGCAGCGGGAGAACCTACAATGAGCAGTTCTTC. The full variable domain, with the rest looked up from reference TRBV7-6 and TRBJ2-1, is GAGVSQSPRYKVTKRGQDVALRCDPISGHVSLYWYRQALGQGPEFLTYFNYEAQQDKSGLPNDRFSAERPEGSISTLTIQRTEQRDSAMYRCASSGRTYNEQFFGPGTRLTVL.

The chain recombines TRBV5-1 with TRBJ2-5; 8 nucleotides line up with TRBD2. Germline CDR1 reads SGHRS; CDR2 reads YFSETQ. CDR3 length equals 16 residues. Trimming at V came to 3 bases and at J to 0 bases, leaving 7 bases not matched to a gene. CDR3 coding DNA: TGCGCCAGCAGCTCCCTCCCTAGCGGGTACCAAGAGACCCAGTACTTC. Protein: CASSSLPSGYQETQYF.

The chain links TRBV5-6 to TRBJ2-7; D gene ambiguous. In germline, CDR1 is SGHDT, CDR2 YYEEEE. The ends were cut back, 2 bases at V and 3 bases at J, with 18 bases in the middle. The CDR3 length is 16 residues. CDR3 DNA: TGTGCCAGCAGCTTTTCTGGCTGGGTCAGATTCTACGAGCAGTACTTC. This sequence encodes CASSFSGWVRFYEQYF.

The V call is TRBV5-1, the J call TRBJ1-3; D not certain. The CDR3 loop spans 16 amino acids. Trimming stripped 1 base from V and 0 bases from J, with 11 bases between. Germline V gene data show CDR1 as SGHRS and CDR2 as YFSETQ. CDR3 residues: CASSLLQQDSGNTIYF. In DNA form, the CDR3 reads TGCGCCAGCAGCTTGCTTCAGCAGGACTCTGGAAACACCATATATTTT.

Comments on this clone: In the same sample, other DNA sequences code for this CDR3. The rearrangement links TRBV5-4 to TRBJ1-2, with 11 positions matching TRBD1. CDR3 length: 13 residues. V shed 4 bases and J 8 bases; nucleotides not matched to a gene: 4. Germline loops: CDR1 SGHNT, CDR2 YYREEE (reference sequence). CDR3 nucleotide sequence: TGTGCCAGCAGCCCGGACAGGGGGCACGGCTACACCTTC. Translation gives CASSPDRGHGYTF.

In regard to this clone: The sample has other DNA sequences that encode this CDR3 too. The gene calls are TRBV30 and TRBJ2-5, with TRBD2 matching over 7 bases. CDR3 length: 14 amino acids. CDR1 GTSNPN and CDR2 SVGIG come from the germline V gene (reference sequence). The J segment lost 3 bases and the V segment lost 0 bases, leaving 4 bases of the junction unmatched. The CDR3 region has the DNA TGTGCCTGGAGTGTAAAGGCGGGAGAAGAGACCCAGTACTTC. It is translated as CAWSVKAGEETQYF.